What follows is one TCR beta chain and its context. This clonotype appeared many times. Which antigen it targets is not known. Qualities for individual bases were not recorded, and no much larger clone is one base off. The Miltenyi Naive CD4+ T Cell Isolation kit was used to purify naive CD4+ T cells, and Tregs were depleted with CD25 microbeads. Tregs, naive and memory CD4+ T cells from tumor, blood and ipsilateral draining lymph nodes of a handful of breast cancer patients underwent full-length TCR alpha and beta sequencing. Mononuclear cells from lymph nodes or over 45 ml of peripheral blood were isolated by Ficoll density gradient centrifugation. Sorted cell populations were confirmed by FACS to exceed 90% purity. This sample was included in a study (dated by TCRdb to between 2014 and 2016). In terms of the full investigation: The study examined whether tumor-infiltrating Tregs in breast cancer are drawn from blood Tregs or arise in situ by conversion from other CD4+ T cell subsets.

Overall study results and their limits: Tumor memory CD4+ T cell TCR gene usage was found to cluster with blood and lymph node memory CD4+ cells and with lymph node naive CD4+ cells. Rather than covering whole repertoires, validation in the larger cohort was restricted to a single TCR beta V-J rearrangement. The greatest overlap of tumor-infiltrating Treg TCR alpha and beta sequences was observed with tumor naive CD4+ T cells, followed by blood naive CD4+ T cells.

In the germline V gene (reference sequence), CDR1 corresponds to MNHNY and CDR2 to SVGAGI. The CDR3 holds 13 amino acids from the cysteine to the phenylalanine. The only DNA kept is the CDR3, 39 bases in frame from the first base. V sheds 9 bases and J sheds 1 base, leaving 13 bases between their ends. Full-length TCR variable regions were amplified by 5' RACE PCR with constant-region reverse primers, followed by semi-nested PCR with Nested Universal Primer A. The ReliaPrep RNA Cell Miniprep System was used to extract total RNA, which was then reverse transcribed into 5'RACE-ready cDNA with the SMARTer RACE 5'/3' Kit. Full-length TCR alpha and beta libraries were barcoded with multiplex adaptors and sequenced on an Illumina MiSeq. The source study handled its data this way. For each of nine subset-tissue groups, sequencing data from the five patients were combined, and the groups were compared by unsupervised clustering of TCR gene usage. The Morisita-Horn index was used to calculate repertoire similarity, with shared sequences weighted by how much each contributed to each repertoire. The public reads were reanalyzed by TCRdb: fastp trimming at Q25, MiXCR alignment, in-frame beta chains only. Merged by CDR3 protein, the rows form single entries marked with the most common genes and DNA. TCRdb, not the original authors, processed these V and J calls. Across this sample there are about 54,000 distinct CDR3 sequences, with approximately 17% seen only once. The leading ten clones occupy 2% to 2.5% of the sample.

The sequence joins TRBV6-6 to TRBJ2-7; the D gene is perhaps TRBD1, from 5 matching bases. The source of this sequence is a female donor with breast cancer. Sample: naive CD4+ T cells sorted from blood. Read against the paper, the sample's cell subset or site label means: naive CD4+ T cells, CD4+CD45RA+CD25-. The DNA is as follows: TGTGCCAGGGGCCAGGGCTTTTCCTACGAGCAGTACTTC. Its translation reads: CARGQGFSYEQYF.